This T cell receptor (beta chain) was retrieved from a study of radiotherapy plus CTLA-4 blockade in lung cancer. About the study: Patients showed objective responses in 15% to 20% of cases and disease control in 31%.

Enrolled patients, whose metastatic non-small-cell lung cancer was chemo-refractory, received focal radiation plus CTLA-4 blockade with ipilimumab. The assay was immunoSEQ multiplex PCR, and TCRdb's table has in-frame clones only and misses some. The sample yields 55,000 to 80,000 clones, roughly 80% seen once. A word on this clone: The antigen is not known.

Trimming took 4 bases from V and 2 from J, leaving 19 bases between them. The germline gives CDR1 GTSNPN, CDR2 SVGIG (reference sequence). The CDR3 covers 16 residues. Study-wide results and limits: Reported findings show early blood T cell clone dynamics, with interferon-beta, best predicted response.

This TCR came from a human donor with non-small cell lung cancer who had a complete response to radiotherapy plus ipilimumab. V and J are TRBV30 and TRBJ2-3; D tentatively fits TRBD1 or TRBD2 (6 bases each). Material: peripheral blood, obtained from a patient treated with radiotherapy plus ipilimumab. CDR3 region: CAWNPKEGGYTDTQYF. The CDR3 DNA reads as TGTGCCTGGAACCCGAAAGAGGGGGGTTACACAGATACGCAGTATTTT.